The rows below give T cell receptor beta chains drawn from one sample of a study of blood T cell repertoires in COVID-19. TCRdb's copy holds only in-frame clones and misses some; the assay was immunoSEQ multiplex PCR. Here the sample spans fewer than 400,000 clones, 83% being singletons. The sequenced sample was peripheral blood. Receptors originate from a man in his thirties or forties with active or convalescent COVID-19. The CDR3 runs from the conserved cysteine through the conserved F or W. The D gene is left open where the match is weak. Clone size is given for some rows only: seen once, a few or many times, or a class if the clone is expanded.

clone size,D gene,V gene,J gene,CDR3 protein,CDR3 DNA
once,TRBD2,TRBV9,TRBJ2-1,CASSPQGGVGYNEQFF,TGTGCCAGCAGCCCTCAGGGAGGGGTGGGCTACAATGAGCAGTTCTTC
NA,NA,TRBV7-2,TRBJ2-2,CASSPGVGTGELFF,TGTGCCAGCAGCCCAGGGGTTGGCACCGGGGAGCTGTTTTTT
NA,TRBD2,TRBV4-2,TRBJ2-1,CASSHPGLTSRGEQFF,TGTGCCAGCAGCCATCCGGGACTAACATCTCGAGGGGAGCAGTTCTTC
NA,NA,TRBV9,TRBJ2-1,CASSVGVDTYSSYNEQFF,TGTGCCAGCAGCGTAGGTGTGGACACCTACTCCTCCTACAATGAGCAGTTCTTC
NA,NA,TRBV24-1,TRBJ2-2,CATSERGAGGELFF,TGTGCCACCAGTGAACGTGGGGCTGGCGGGGAGCTGTTTTTT
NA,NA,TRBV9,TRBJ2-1,CASNDLLEAQEQFF,TGTGCCAGCAACGACCTTCTCGAGGCTCAGGAGCAGTTCTTC
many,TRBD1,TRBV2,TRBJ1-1,CASTRTGGTEAFF,TGTGCCAGCACCAGGACAGGGGGAACTGAAGCTTTCTTT
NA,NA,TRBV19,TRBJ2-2,CASSITGFTGELFF,TGTGCCAGTAGTATTACAGGGTTCACCGGGGAGCTGTTTTTT
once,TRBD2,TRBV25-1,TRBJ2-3,CASTQTGGTDTQYF,TGTGCCAGCACTCAGACGGGGGGAACAGATACGCAGTATTTT
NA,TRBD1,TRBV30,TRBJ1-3,CAWSVLRTGGNTIYF,TGTGCCTGGAGTGTACTCAGGACAGGGGGGAACACCATATATTTT
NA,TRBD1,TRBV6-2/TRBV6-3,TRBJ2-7,CASSSRDRYEQYF,TGTGCCAGCAGCTCCCGGGACAGATACGAGCAGTACTTC
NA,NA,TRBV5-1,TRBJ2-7,CASALAGGAGEQYF,TGCGCCAGCGCACTGGCTGGGGGGGCCGGGGAGCAGTACTTC
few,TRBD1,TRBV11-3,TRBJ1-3,CASSFRTGPSSGNTIYF,TGTGCCAGCAGCTTCCGGACAGGGCCCTCCTCTGGAAACACCATATATTTT
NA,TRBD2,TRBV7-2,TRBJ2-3,CASSLVSGGTDTQYF,TGTGCCAGCAGCTTAGTAAGCGGGGGGACAGATACGCAGTATTTT
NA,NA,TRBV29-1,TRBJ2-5,CSVVAAAETQYF,TGCAGCGTTGTAGCGGCGGCGGAGACCCAGTACTTC
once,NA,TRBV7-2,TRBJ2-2,CASRSGSSDTGELFF,TGTGCCAGCAGATCCGGGTCGTCGGACACCGGGGAGCTGTTTTTT
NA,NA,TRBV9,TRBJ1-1,CASSLSGGYTEAFF,TGTGCCAGCAGCCTTTCGGGGGGGTACACTGAAGCTTTCTTT
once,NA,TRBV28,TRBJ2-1,CASSSRDSTYNEQFF,TGTGCCAGCAGTTCCCGGGACTCTACCTACAATGAGCAGTTCTTC
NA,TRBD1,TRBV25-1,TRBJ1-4,CASSARGQGNNEKLFF,TGTGCCAGCAGTGCCAGGGGGCAGGGGAATAATGAAAAACTGTTTTTT
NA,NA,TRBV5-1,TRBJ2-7,CASSTTRSSYEQYF,TGCGCCAGCAGTACGACTAGGAGCTCCTACGAGCAGTACTTC
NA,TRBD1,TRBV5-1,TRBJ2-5,CASRHGTGRETQYF,TGCGCCAGCAGGCACGGGACAGGGAGGGAGACCCAGTACTTC
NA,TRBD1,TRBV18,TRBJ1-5,CASSPGQGIGQPQHF,TGTGCCAGCTCACCGGGACAGGGGATTGGTCAGCCCCAGCATTTT
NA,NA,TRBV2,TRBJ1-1,CASSEAGGLVTEAFF,TGTGCCAGCAGTGAAGCCGGGGGGCTGGTAACTGAAGCTTTCTTT
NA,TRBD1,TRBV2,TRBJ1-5,CASSPRTGGPQPQHF,TGTGCCAGCAGTCCCCGGACAGGGGGGCCCCAGCCCCAGCATTTT
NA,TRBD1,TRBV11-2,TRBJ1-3,CASSIDRGTGNTIYF,TGTGCCAGCAGCATCGACAGGGGCACTGGAAACACCATATATTTT
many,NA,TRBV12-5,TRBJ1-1,CASGLTRTVEAFF,TGTGCTAGTGGTTTGACCAGGACAGTTGAAGCTTTCTTT